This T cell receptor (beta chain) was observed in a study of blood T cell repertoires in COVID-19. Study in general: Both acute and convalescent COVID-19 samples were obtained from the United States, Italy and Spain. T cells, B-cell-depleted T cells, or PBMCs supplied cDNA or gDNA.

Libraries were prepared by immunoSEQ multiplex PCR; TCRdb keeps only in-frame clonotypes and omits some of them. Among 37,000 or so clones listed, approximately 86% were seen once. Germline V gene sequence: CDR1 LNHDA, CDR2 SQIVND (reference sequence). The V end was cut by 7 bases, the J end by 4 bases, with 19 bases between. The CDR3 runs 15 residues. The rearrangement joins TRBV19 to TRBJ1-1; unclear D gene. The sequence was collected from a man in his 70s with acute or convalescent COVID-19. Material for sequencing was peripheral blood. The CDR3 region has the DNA TGTGCCAGTACCCCGGGAAGGATCGAGAGCACTGAAGCTTTCTTT. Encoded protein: CASTPGRIESTEAFF.